This entry describes one T cell receptor (beta chain). Its specificity is unknown. This CDR3 spans 14 amino acids. V was shortened by 4 bases and J by 1 base, with 10 bases between the two germline ends. Germline values: CDR1 SGHVS, CDR2 FNYEAQ. This entry is derived from a study of cytomegalovirus exposure and HLA in healthy donors. Whole-study results and caveats: Earlier analysis found most TCR beta V segments productive about 87% or about 30% of the time. Reports credit the classifier with highly specific, highly sensitive diagnosis of cytomegalovirus status. Later analysis identified a missense DCLRE1C variant that was linked to TCR beta V- and J-gene trimming. Most TCRs appeared rarely, but some public TCRs recurred in many donors.

Researchers ran the PCR with 60 Vbeta and 13 Jbeta primers. TCRdb keeps only in-frame clones here, not all; method: immunoSEQ multiplex PCR. The profile covers around 150,000 clones, with around 84% appearing a single time and less than 2% taken by the ten largest. The chain employs TRBV7-6 and TRBJ1-1; no definite D call. The sequencing input was PBMCs. This sequence originates from a young man in good health and CMV-seronegative. This CDR3 reads CASSSVDWNTEAFF. The CDR3 region has the DNA TGTGCCAGCAGCTCAGTAGACTGGAACACTGAAGCTTTCTTT.